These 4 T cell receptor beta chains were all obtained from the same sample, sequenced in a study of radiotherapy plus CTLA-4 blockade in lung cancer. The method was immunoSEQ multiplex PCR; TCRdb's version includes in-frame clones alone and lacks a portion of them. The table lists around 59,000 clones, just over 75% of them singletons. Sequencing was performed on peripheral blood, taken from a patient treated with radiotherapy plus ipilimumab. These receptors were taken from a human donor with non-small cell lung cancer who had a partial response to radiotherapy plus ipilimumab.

CDR3 protein: CASSQGGGYTF. CDR3 DNA sequence: TGTGCCAGCAGCCAGGGGGGTGGCTACACCTTC. The genes are TRBV14 and TRBJ1-2; D is possibly TRBD1 (5 bases). V shed 3 bases and J shed 7 bases, with 6 bases lying between them. Germline V gives CDR1 SGHDN, CDR2 FVKESK. There are 11 residues in the CDR3. The full variable domain, completed using reference TRBV14 and TRBJ1-2, is EAGVTQFPSHSVIEKGQTVTLRCDPISGHDNLYWYRRVMGKEIKFLLHFVKESKQDESGMPNNRFLAERTGGTYSTLKVQPAELEDSGVYFCASSQGGGYTFGSGTRLTVV.

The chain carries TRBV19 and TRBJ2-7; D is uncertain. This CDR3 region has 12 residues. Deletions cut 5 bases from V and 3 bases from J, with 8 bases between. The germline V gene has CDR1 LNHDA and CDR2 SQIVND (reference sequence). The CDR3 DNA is TGTGCCAGTAGTTTTAGTGACTACGAGCAGTACTTC. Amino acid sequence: CASSFSDYEQYF.

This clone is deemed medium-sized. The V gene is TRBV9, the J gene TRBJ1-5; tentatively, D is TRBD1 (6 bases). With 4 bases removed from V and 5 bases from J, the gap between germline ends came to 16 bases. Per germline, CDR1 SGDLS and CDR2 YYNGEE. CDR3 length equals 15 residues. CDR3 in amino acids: CASSQYLGGDQPQHF. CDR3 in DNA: TGTGCCAGCAGCCAATACCTAGGGGGAGATCAGCCCCAGCATTTT.

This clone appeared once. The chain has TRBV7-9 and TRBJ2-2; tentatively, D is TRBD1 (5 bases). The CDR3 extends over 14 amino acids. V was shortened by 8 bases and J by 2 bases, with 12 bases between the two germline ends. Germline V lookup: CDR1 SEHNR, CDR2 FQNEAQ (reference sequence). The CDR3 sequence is CASGEQVNTGELFF. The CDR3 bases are TGTGCCAGCGGCGAACAGGTTAACACCGGGGAGCTGTTTTTT.